This TCR beta chain was obtained from a study of human T cells and chemical hapten exposure. One entry per CDR3 protein, called by TCRdb with MiXCR from the RACE reads. The sample yields about 160,000 distinct CDR3 sequences, 25% to 30% seen once. This clonotype was recorded a few times. Its antigen is unknown. Time point denoted: patch test 3, about 24 weeks after DPC sensitization. Described treatment: therapeutic diphenylcyclopropenone sensitization with weekly scalp DPC. Each patch-test visit's blood sample preceded patch application. Non-pregnant alopecia patients aged 18 to 70, suitable for DPC therapy. The germline V gene encodes CDR1 SGHTA and CDR2 FQGNSA. The CDR3 spans 13 residues. The ends lost 5 bases at V and 12 bases at J; junction bases unmatched: 10. Whole-study results and caveats: After DPC sensitization, TCRs above 1 in 1000 frequency showed no change.

The material sequenced was whole blood, taken in connection with sensitization to the hapten diphenylcyclopropenone (DPC). This chain connects TRBV7-2 to TRBJ2-1; 7 nucleotides agree with TRBD2. This receptor was taken from a woman aged 18-29 years with alopecia areata. Some clones in this sample may be carry-over from other donors' samples. CDR3 amino acids: CASSPTGLEGQFF. The CDR3 DNA is TGTGCCAGCAGCCCTACCGGACTAGAAGGGCAGTTCTTC. Drawing the rest from reference TRBV7-2 and TRBJ2-1, the complete variable domain is GAGVSQSPSNKVTEKGKDVELRCDPISGHTALYWYRQSLGQGLEFLIYFQGNSAPDKSGLPSDRFSAERTGGSVSTLTIQRTQQEDSAVYLCASSPTGLEGQFFGPGTRLTVL.